This TCR beta chain was obtained from a study of blood T cell repertoires in COVID-19. Study-wide context: T cells, B-cell-depleted T cells, or PBMCs supplied cDNA or gDNA.

This clone was observed once. Source study methods: Cell counts per sample came from amplifying reference gene primers. Using immunoSEQ multiplex PCR, the repertoire was profiled, and TCRdb retains in-frame clones only, with some absent. Clone size and V and J calls were adopted from that table, with D and trimming inferred from the DNA. This sample has about 220,000 clones; roughly 81% occur once, and the top ten carry over 2.5%. Sample: peripheral blood. This clonotype was sampled from a man aged 45 to 65 who had recovered from COVID-19.

The CDR3 DNA sequence: TGTGCCAGCAGTTTGTACCTTAGCGGGAGGGCTAGGGGTGAGCAGTTCTTC. Translation: CASSLYLSGRARGEQFF. The chain carries TRBV28 and TRBJ2-1; 11 nucleotides match TRBD2. This CDR3 contains 17 residues. V was pared by 3 bases and J by 9 bases, with 13 bases of the junction left unmatched. Germline V gene data show CDR1 as MDHEN and CDR2 as SYDVKM.